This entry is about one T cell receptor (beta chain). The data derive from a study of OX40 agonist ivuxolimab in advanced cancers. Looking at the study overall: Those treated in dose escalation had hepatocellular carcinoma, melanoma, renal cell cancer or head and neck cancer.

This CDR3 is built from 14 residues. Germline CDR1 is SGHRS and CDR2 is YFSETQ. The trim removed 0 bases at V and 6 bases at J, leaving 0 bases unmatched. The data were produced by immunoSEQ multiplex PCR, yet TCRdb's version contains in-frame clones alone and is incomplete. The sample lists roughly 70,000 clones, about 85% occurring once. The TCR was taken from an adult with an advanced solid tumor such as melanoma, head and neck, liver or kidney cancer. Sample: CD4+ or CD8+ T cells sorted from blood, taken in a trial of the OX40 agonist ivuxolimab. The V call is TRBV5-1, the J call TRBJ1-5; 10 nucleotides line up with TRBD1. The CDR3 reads CASSLGTGGQPQHF. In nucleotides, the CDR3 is TGCGCCAGCAGCTTGGGGACAGGGGGTCAGCCCCAGCATTTT.